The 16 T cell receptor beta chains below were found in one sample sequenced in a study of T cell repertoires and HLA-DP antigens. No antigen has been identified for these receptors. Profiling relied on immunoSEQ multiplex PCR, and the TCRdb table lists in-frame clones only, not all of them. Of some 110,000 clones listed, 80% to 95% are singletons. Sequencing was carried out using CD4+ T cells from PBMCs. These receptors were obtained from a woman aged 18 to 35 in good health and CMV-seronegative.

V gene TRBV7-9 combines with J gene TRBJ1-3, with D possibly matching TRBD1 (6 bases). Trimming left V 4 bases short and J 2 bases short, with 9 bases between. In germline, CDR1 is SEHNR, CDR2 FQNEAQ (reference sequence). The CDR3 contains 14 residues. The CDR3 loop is CASSSAGAGNTIYF. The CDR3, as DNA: TGTGCCAGCAGCTCCGCAGGGGCTGGAAACACCATATATTTT.

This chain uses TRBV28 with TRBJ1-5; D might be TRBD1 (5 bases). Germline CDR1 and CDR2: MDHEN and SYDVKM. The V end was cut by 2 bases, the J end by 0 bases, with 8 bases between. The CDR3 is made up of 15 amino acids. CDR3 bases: TGTGCCAGCAGTTTAATCGGGGGTAGCAATCAGCCCCAGCATTTT. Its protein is CASSLIGGSNQPQHF.

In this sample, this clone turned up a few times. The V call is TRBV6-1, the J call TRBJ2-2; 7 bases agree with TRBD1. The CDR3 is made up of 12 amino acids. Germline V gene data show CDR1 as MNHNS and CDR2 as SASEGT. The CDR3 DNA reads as TGTTCCTACAGGGGCCTCGCCGGGGAGCTGTTTTTT. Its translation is CSYRGLAGELFF.

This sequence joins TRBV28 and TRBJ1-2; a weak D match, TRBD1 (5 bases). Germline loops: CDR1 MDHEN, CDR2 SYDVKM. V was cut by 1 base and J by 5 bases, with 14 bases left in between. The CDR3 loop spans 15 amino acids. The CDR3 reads CASSLSRQMTYGYTF. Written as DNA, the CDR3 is TGTGCCAGCAGTTTATCGCGACAGATGACATATGGCTACACCTTC.

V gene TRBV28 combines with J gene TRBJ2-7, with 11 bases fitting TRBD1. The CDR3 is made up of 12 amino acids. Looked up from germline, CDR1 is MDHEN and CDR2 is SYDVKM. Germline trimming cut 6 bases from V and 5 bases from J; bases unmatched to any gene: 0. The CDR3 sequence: CASRGQGDEQYV. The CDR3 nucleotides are TGTGCCAGCAGGGGACAGGGGGACGAGCAGTACGTC.

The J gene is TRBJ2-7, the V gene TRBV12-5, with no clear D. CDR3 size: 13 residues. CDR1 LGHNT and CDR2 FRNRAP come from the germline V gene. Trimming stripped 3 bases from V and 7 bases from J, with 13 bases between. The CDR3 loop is CASGFDINTEQYF. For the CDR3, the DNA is TGTGCTAGTGGTTTTGACATCAATACAGAGCAGTACTTC.

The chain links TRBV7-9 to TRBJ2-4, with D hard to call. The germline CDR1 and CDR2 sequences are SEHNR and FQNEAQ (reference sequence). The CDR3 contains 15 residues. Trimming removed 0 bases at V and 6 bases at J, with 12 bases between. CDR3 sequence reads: CASSLASHSTNIQYF. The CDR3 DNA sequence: TGTGCCAGCAGCTTAGCCTCGCACAGCACAAACATTCAGTACTTC.

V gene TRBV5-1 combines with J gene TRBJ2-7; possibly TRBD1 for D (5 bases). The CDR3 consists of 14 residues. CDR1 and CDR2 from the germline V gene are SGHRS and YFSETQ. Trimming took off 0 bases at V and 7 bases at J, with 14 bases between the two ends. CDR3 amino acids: CASSLEKGNEEQYV. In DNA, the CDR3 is TGCGCCAGCAGCTTGGAAAAGGGGAATGAGGAGCAGTACGTC.

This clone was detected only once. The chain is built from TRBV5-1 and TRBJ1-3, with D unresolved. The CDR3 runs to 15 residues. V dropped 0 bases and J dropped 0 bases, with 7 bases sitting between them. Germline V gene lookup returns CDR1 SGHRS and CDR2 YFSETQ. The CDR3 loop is CASSLGGNSGNTIYF. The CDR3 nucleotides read TGCGCCAGCAGCTTGGGGGGAAACTCTGGAAACACCATATATTTT.

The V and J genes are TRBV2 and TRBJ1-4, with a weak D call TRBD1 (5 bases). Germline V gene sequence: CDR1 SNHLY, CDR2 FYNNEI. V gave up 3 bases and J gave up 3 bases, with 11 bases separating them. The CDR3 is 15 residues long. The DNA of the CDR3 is TGTGCCAGCAGTGAGGGCAGGGTGTCTAATGAAAAACTGTTTTTT. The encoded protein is CASSEGRVSNEKLFF. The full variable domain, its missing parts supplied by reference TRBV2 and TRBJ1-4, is EPEVTQTPSHQVTQMGQEVILRCVPISNHLYFYWYRQILGQKVEFLVSFYNNEISEKSEIFDDQFSVERPDGSNFTLKIRSTKLEDSAMYFCASSEGRVSNEKLFFGSGTQLSVL.

The CDR3 reads CASRWSGANVLTF. Here the CDR3 DNA reads TGTGCCAGCAGATGGTCTGGGGCCAACGTCCTGACTTTC. The chain has TRBV27 and TRBJ2-6; the D is unclear. The V end was cut by 6 bases, the J end by 1 base, with 4 bases between. CDR3 length equals 13 residues. CDR1 is MNHEY and CDR2 is SMNVEV in the germline V gene (reference sequence).

The CDR3 DNA follows: TGTGCCAGCAGCCCCGAGATGGGGGGCAATGAAAAACTGTTTTTT. It codes for CASSPEMGGNEKLFF. The chain recombines TRBV11-1 with TRBJ1-4, with D perhaps matching TRBD1 (6 bases). The V gene lost 5 bases and the J gene lost 5 bases, with 15 bases spanning the gap. This CDR3 has 15 amino acids. Looked up from germline, CDR1 is SGHAT and CDR2 is FQDESV (reference sequence).

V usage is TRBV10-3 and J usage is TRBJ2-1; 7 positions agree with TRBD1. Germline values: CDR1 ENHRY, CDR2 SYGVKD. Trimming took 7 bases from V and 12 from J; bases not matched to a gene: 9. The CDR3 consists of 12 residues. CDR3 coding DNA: TGTGCCATCACCGCGAGGAACAGGGGGCAGTTCTTC. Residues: CAITARNRGQFF.

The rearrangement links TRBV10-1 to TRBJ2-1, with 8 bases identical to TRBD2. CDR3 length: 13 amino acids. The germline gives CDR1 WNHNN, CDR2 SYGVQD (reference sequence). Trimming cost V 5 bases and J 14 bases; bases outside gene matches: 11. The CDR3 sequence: CASSKTPSGFKFF. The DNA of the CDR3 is TGCGCCAGCAGTAAGACTCCTAGCGGGTTTAAGTTCTTC.

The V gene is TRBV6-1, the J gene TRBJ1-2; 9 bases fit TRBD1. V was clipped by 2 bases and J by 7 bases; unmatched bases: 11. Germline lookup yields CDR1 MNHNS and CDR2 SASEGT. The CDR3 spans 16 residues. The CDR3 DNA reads TGTGCCAGCAGTGAACGGGACAGGGTTTTTAGGATTGGCTACACCTTC. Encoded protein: CASSERDRVFRIGYTF.

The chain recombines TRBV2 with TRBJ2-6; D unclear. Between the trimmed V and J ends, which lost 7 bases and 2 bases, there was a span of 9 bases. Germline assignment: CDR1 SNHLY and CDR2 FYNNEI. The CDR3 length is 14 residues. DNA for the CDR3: TGTGCCAGCAAAGATAGGGCTGGGGCCAACGTCCTGACTTTC. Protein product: CASKDRAGANVLTF.